Listed below are T cell receptor beta chains from one sample, sequenced in a study of Ad26.COV2.S vaccination and SARS-CoV-2 variants. The repertoire was sequenced with immunoSEQ multiplex PCR; TCRdb's copy has only in-frame clones and lacks some. The table includes about 410,000 clones, about 88% detected once. This specimen was peripheral blood, taken in a trial of Ad26.COV2.S vaccine versus placebo. These receptors all stem from a person aged 18 to 59 who received the Ad26.COV2.S COVID-19 vaccine or a placebo. Both conserved end residues are part of each CDR3. A D gene is named only where the DNA matches it firmly. Clone size is shown for a subset of rows, as once, few, many or a class of expanded clone.

>NA|NA|TRBJ1-2|TRBV6-6
CASSYPGGYGYTF
TGTGCCAGCAGTTACCCTGGGGGCTATGGCTACACCTTC
>NA|NA|TRBJ1-4|TRBV2
CASSATSTNEKLFF
TGTGCCAGCAGTGCAACCTCAACTAATGAAAAACTGTTTTTT
>NA|NA|TRBJ1-3|TRBV9
CASSASGDSGNTIYF
TGTGCCAGCAGCGCTAGCGGGGATTCTGGAAACACCATATATTTT
>NA|TRBD1|TRBJ2-1|TRBV9
CASSVDRDRGTGNEQFF
TGTGCCAGCAGCGTAGACCGGGACAGGGGTACCGGGAATGAGCAGTTCTTC
>NA|NA|TRBJ1-1|TRBV5-5
CASSETSTHTEAFF
TGTGCCAGCAGCGAGACATCAACTCACACTGAAGCTTTCTTT
>NA|TRBD1|TRBJ1-2|TRBV3-1/TRBV3-2
CASSLPGQGNYGYTF
TGTGCCAGCAGCCTACCGGGACAGGGAAACTATGGCTACACCTTC
>NA|NA|TRBJ2-2|TRBV21-1
CASSKVSVGTGELFF
TGTGCCAGCAGCAAAGTTAGTGTGGGTACCGGGGAGCTGTTTTTT
>once|NA|TRBJ2-5|TRBV11-2
CASSLGSGAGETQYF
TGTGCCAGCAGCTTAGGATCAGGGGCGGGCGAGACCCAGTACTTC
>NA|NA|TRBJ2-7|TRBV4-1
CASSQGRGPYEQYF
TGCGCCAGCAGCCAAGGCCGGGGACCCTACGAGCAGTACTTC
>NA|NA|TRBJ1-6|TRBV7-2
CASSLQRRGTSYNSPLHF
TGTGCCAGCAGCCTACAACGCAGGGGCACCTCCTATAATTCACCCCTCCACTTT
>NA|NA|TRBJ2-3|TRBV5-1
CASSPGIQLYTQYF
TGCGCCAGCTCGCCCGGGATACAACTCTATACGCAGTATTTT
>NA|NA|TRBJ1-5|TRBV28
CASSLQLALPQNQPQHF
TGTGCCAGCAGTTTGCAGTTAGCTCTTCCCCAAAATCAGCCCCAGCATTTT
>NA|TRBD2|TRBJ2-3|TRBV4-1
CASSQGAGGSGADTQYF
TGCGCCAGCAGCCAAGGCGCCGGGGGGAGTGGCGCAGATACGCAGTATTTT
>NA|NA|TRBJ1-5|TRBV15
CATSRDPRGNQPQHF
TGTGCCACCAGCAGAGACCCTAGAGGGAATCAGCCCCAGCATTTT
>NA|NA|TRBJ2-3|TRBV19
CASSIDRTGTDTQYF
TGTGCCAGTAGTATAGATCGGACAGGCACAGATACGCAGTATTTT
>NA|NA|TRBJ2-1|TRBV5-1
CASSAGGSYNEQFF
TGCGCCAGCAGCGCGGGTGGCTCCTACAATGAGCAGTTCTTC
>NA|NA|TRBJ2-3|TRBV7-3
CASSLVPGADTQYF
TGTGCCAGCAGCTTAGTTCCGGGAGCAGATACGCAGTATTTT
>NA|NA|TRBJ2-1|TRBV18
CASSPPGVEQFF
TGTGCCAGCTCACCACCTGGGGTTGAGCAGTTCTTC
>NA|TRBD2|TRBJ2-1|TRBV19
CASRDLSGRPNEQFF
TGTGCCAGTAGGGACCTTAGCGGGAGACCCAATGAGCAGTTCTTC
>once|NA|TRBJ2-7|TRBV7-2
CASSLGGRGYEQYF
TGTGCCAGCAGCTTAGGGGGGCGGGGCTACGAGCAGTACTTC
>once|NA|TRBJ1-2|TRBV5-4
CASSLQGYSGYTF
TGTGCCAGCAGCTTACAGGGTTACTCTGGCTACACCTTC
>NA|NA|TRBJ2-1|TRBV30
CAWGPDYHPNEQFF
TGTGCCTGGGGCCCAGATTACCACCCCAATGAGCAGTTCTTC
>NA|NA|TRBJ1-2|TRBV27
CASSFRESYGYTF
TGTGCCAGCAGTTTTAGGGAATCCTATGGCTACACCTTC
>NA|NA|TRBJ1-2|TRBV29-1
CSVGQEGYTF
TGCAGCGTTGGGCAGGAGGGCTACACCTTC
>NA|TRBD2|TRBJ2-7|TRBV6-5
CASSSVVAGGTYEQYF
TGTGCCAGCAGTTCCGTCGTGGCGGGAGGTACCTACGAGCAGTACTTC
>NA|TRBD2|TRBJ2-7|TRBV11-3
CASSLQLASYEQYF
TGTGCCAGCAGCCTCCAACTAGCGAGCTACGAGCAGTACTTC
>NA|NA|TRBJ2-7|TRBV7-8
CASSLVGGANEQYF
TGTGCCAGCAGCTTAGTAGGGGGGGCCAACGAGCAGTACTTC
>NA|TRBD1|TRBJ2-5|TRBV15
CATSTRQGTQETQYF
TGTGCCACCAGCACCAGACAGGGGACCCAAGAGACCCAGTACTTC
>NA|TRBD2|TRBJ2-7|TRBV28
CASRTGLAGDYEQYF
TGTGCCAGCAGAACCGGACTAGCGGGAGACTACGAGCAGTACTTC
>once|NA|TRBJ1-5|TRBV6-6
CASCTGMDQPQHF
TGTGCCAGCTGCACAGGGATGGATCAGCCCCAGCATTTT
>NA|NA|TRBJ1-3|TRBV5-6
CASSFGRVGGNTIYF
TGTGCCAGCAGCTTCGGCAGGGTGGGTGGAAACACCATATATTTT
>NA|TRBD1|TRBJ1-3|TRBV19
CASSIANRGSSGNTIYF
TGTGCCAGTAGTATAGCGAACAGGGGGTCCTCTGGAAACACCATATATTTT
>NA|TRBD2|TRBJ2-1|TRBV10-3
CAISEGEGRGNEQFF
TGTGCCATCAGTGAGGGGGAGGGGCGCGGGAATGAGCAGTTCTTC
>NA|NA|TRBJ2-2|TRBV4-2
CASSPSLGSGTGELFF
TGTGCCAGCAGCCCGAGTCTAGGGTCAGGGACCGGGGAGCTGTTTTTT
>once|NA|TRBJ1-2|TRBV5-6
CASSLPSAHGYTF
TGTGCCAGCAGCCTGCCTTCGGCCCATGGCTACACCTTC
>NA|TRBD1|TRBJ2-4|TRBV11-1
CASSYQGAGNIQYF
TGTGCCAGCAGCTATCAGGGGGCTGGGAACATTCAGTACTTC
>few|NA|TRBJ2-5|TRBV3-1/TRBV3-2
CASSQDTVQETQYF
TGTGCCAGCAGCCAAGACACGGTCCAAGAGACCCAGTACTTC
>NA|NA|TRBJ1-1|TRBV5-1
CASSLAVGNTEAFF
TGCGCCAGCAGCTTGGCCGTTGGGAACACTGAAGCTTTCTTT
>once|TRBD2|TRBJ2-7|TRBV28
CASSPGGWDHEQYF
TGTGCCAGCAGTCCGGGGGGTTGGGACCACGAGCAGTACTTC
>NA|TRBD1|TRBJ2-5|TRBV6-4
CASSTIPGQGRETQYF
TGTGCCAGCAGTACTATTCCGGGACAGGGGAGAGAGACCCAGTACTTC
>NA|NA|TRBJ1-6|TRBV5-1
CASSFLVNSPLHF
TGCGCCAGCAGCTTCCTAGTTAATTCACCCCTCCACTTT
>NA|NA|TRBJ2-2|TRBV24-1
CATSIRGGGPTGELFF
TGTGCCACCAGTATTCGGGGCGGAGGGCCCACCGGGGAGCTGTTTTTT
>NA|NA|TRBJ1-5|TRBV6-1
CASSDQAGGNQPQHF
TGTGCCAGCAGTGACCAGGCCGGAGGGAATCAGCCCCAGCATTTT
>NA|NA|TRBJ2-7|TRBV11-2
CASSYLGAGNYEQYF
TGTGCCAGCAGCTACCTGGGAGCGGGCAACTACGAGCAGTACTTC
>NA|NA|TRBJ1-1|TRBV28
CASRTTSWWRNTEAFF
TGTGCCAGCAGAACAACGTCATGGTGGCGGAACACTGAAGCTTTCTTT
>NA|TRBD1|TRBJ1-4|TRBV5-1
CASSPGTVNEKLFF
TGCGCCAGCAGCCCCGGGACAGTAAATGAAAAACTGTTTTTT
>NA|NA|TRBJ1-4|TRBV3-1/TRBV3-2
CASSYPFGLANEKLFF
TGTGCCAGCAGCTATCCCTTCGGGCTGGCTAATGAAAAACTGTTTTTT
>NA|TRBD1|TRBJ1-5|TRBV3-1/TRBV3-2
CASSPGQGREPQHF
TGTGCCAGCAGCCCCGGACAGGGACGGGAGCCCCAGCATTTT
>once|NA|TRBJ2-7|TRBV7-2
CASSLGGAAYEQYF
TGTGCCAGCAGCTTAGGCGGCGCAGCCTACGAGCAGTACTTC
>NA|TRBD1|TRBJ2-7|TRBV7-9
CASSLADRGLGSYEQYF
TGTGCCAGCAGCTTAGCCGACAGGGGGTTAGGGTCCTACGAGCAGTACTTC
>NA|NA|TRBJ2-3|TRBV7-9
CASSAGGTSTDTQYF
TGTGCCAGCAGCGCCGGCGGAACTAGCACAGATACGCAGTATTTT
>once|TRBD2|TRBJ2-2|TRBV5-8
CASSLAGLNTGELFF
TGTGCCAGCAGCTTAGCGGGATTGAACACCGGGGAGCTGTTTTTT
>NA|TRBD2|TRBJ2-3|TRBV15
CATSAGRGDTDTQYF
TGTGCCACCAGCGCCGGGCGGGGGGACACAGATACGCAGTATTTT
>once|TRBD2|TRBJ2-3|TRBV4-1
CASSPSSGRRDTQYF
TGCGCCAGCAGCCCTTCTAGCGGGAGGAGAGATACGCAGTATTTT
>NA|NA|TRBJ1-2|TRBV28
CATKEHREINYGYTF
TGTGCCACCAAGGAACACCGAGAGATAAACTATGGCTACACCTTC
>once|NA|TRBJ2-7|TRBV25-1
CARILGRLEPYEQYF
TGTGCCAGGATTCTCGGACGGTTAGAACCCTACGAGCAGTACTTC
>NA|NA|TRBJ1-5|TRBV6-2/TRBV6-3
CASSPGDRRNQPQHF
TGTGCCAGCAGCCCGGGTGACAGACGCAATCAGCCCCAGCATTTT